These 14 T cell receptor beta chains came from one sample sequenced in a study of spatial heterogeneity in lung cancer. Using its own MiXCR run on the 5' RACE reads, TCRdb lists one record per CDR3 protein. The sample consists of some 80,000 distinct CDR3 sequences, roughly 8% of them appearing once. Noted time point: sample taken at primary tumor resection. Material: PBMCs, obtained at surgery. These receptors were collected from a male donor with early-stage non-small cell lung cancer.

The genes are TRBV6-2 or TRBV6-3 and TRBJ1-1, with D hard to call. The CDR3 consists of 15 residues. The V end was cut by 0 bases, the J end by 4 bases, with 12 bases between. Germline CDR1 reads MNHEY; CDR2 reads SVGEGT. CDR3 sequence: CASSYSEAGITEAFF. Written as DNA, the CDR3 is TGTGCCAGCAGTTACTCGGAAGCTGGGATCACTGAAGCTTTCTTT.

This clonotype was found many times. As DNA, the CDR3 is TGCAGCGTTGAAGTGGGACCACTTGAAGCTTTCTTT. Translated: CSVEVGPLEAFF. This chain connects TRBV29-1 to TRBJ1-1; weak D call: TRBD1 (5 bases). The CDR3 sequence is 12 residues long. V was cut by 1 base and J by 7 bases, with 10 bases left in between. The germline V gene has CDR1 SQVTM and CDR2 ANQGSEA.

The sample holds many counts of this clonotype. The chain is built from TRBV2 and TRBJ2-7; no clear D gene. The CDR3 runs 14 residues. The germline V and J ends were trimmed by 2 bases and 0 bases, with 8 bases remaining between them. Looked up from germline, CDR1 is SNHLY and CDR2 is FYNNEI. The chain's CDR3 is CASSEQSASYEQYF. The CDR3 region has the DNA TGTGCCAGCAGTGAACAGAGCGCCTCCTACGAGCAGTACTTC.

This clonotype was recorded many times. The V gene is TRBV10-2, the J gene TRBJ2-3, with D possibly being TRBD2 (5 bases). The germline V gene has CDR1 WSHSY and CDR2 SAAADI. Trimming removed 0 bases at V and 1 base at J, with 11 bases between. CDR3 length equals 16 residues. The CDR3 nucleotides read TGCGCCAGCAGTGAGTCCCCGGAGGAAGGCACAGATACGCAGTATTTT. It codes for CASSESPEEGTDTQYF.

This clonotype was seen repeatedly, ten times or more. The chain combines TRBV29-1 with TRBJ2-2; D uncertain. Germline CDR1 reads SQVTM; CDR2 reads ANQGSEA. Deletions cut 5 bases from V and 0 bases from J, with 7 bases between. This CDR3 is 13 amino acids long. CDR3 coding DNA: TGCAGCGTTAAGGTTCCGAACACCGGGGAGCTGTTTTTT. The encoded protein is CSVKVPNTGELFF.

The chain couples TRBV7-9 to TRBJ2-1; D remains ambiguous. CDR1 and CDR2 (germline): SEHNR, FQNEAQ (reference sequence). V was clipped by 1 base and J by 7 bases, with 17 bases between them. The length of the CDR3 is 16 residues. The CDR3 reads CASSLVATMIGNEQFF. CDR3 DNA: TGTGCCAGCAGCTTAGTGGCGACAATGATTGGTAATGAGCAGTTCTTC.

This clonotype was counted ten times or more. This rearrangement joins TRBV10-3 to TRBJ2-7; D not certain. Germline V gives CDR1 ENHRY, CDR2 SYGVKD. The CDR3 totals 13 residues. With 6 bases removed from V and 6 bases from J, the gap between germline ends came to 15 bases. CDR3 coding DNA: TGTGCCATCAGCTTCGCGGTGATGGGCGAGCAGTACTTC. It codes for CAISFAVMGEQYF.

The gene calls are TRBV5-1 and TRBJ2-7; 11 bases match TRBD2. CDR1 SGHRS and CDR2 YFSETQ come from the germline V gene. Trimming removed 5 bases from V and 1 base from J; junction bases left unmatched: 5. This CDR3 contains 15 residues. The CDR3 DNA reads as TGCGCCAGCAGATCGACTAGCGGGGTTTCCTACGAGCAGTACTTC. This sequence encodes CASRSTSGVSYEQYF.

This clonotype occurred many times. The chain links TRBV5-1 to TRBJ1-6, with D hard to call. Between the trimmed V and J ends, which lost 4 bases and 7 bases, there was a span of 12 bases. Germline V gives CDR1 SGHRS, CDR2 YFSETQ. This CDR3 region has 14 residues. CDR3 sequence reads: CASSPPQINSPLHF. The CDR3 DNA follows: TGCGCCAGCAGCCCCCCACAGATAAATTCACCCCTCCACTTT.

The chain employs TRBV5-5 and TRBJ2-3; TRBD1 is a possible D gene (5 bases). The CDR3 is 14 amino acids. Looked up from germline, CDR1 is SGHKS and CDR2 is YYEKEE (reference sequence). The V end was cut by 4 bases, the J end by 6 bases, with 15 bases between. CDR3 protein: CASSQRQNTDTQYF. The CDR3, as DNA: TGTGCCAGCAGCCAGAGACAGAATACTGATACGCAGTATTTT.

In its sample, this clonotype was seen many times. This chain links TRBV20-1 with TRBJ2-7; TRBD2 matches at 7 bases. Germline assignment: CDR1 DFQATT and CDR2 SNEGSKA (reference sequence). CDR3 length: 16 residues. The junction had 17 bases not matched to a gene; V was cut back by 4 bases and J by 5 bases. The CDR3: CSAKGYSGGSRHEQYF. The CDR3 DNA sequence: TGCAGTGCTAAAGGCTATTCGGGCGGGAGTCGCCACGAGCAGTACTTC.

This rearrangement joins TRBV9 to TRBJ1-4; the D is unclear. The V and J ends lost 0 bases and 7 bases respectively, with 7 bases between them. Germline V gene sequence: CDR1 SGDLS, CDR2 YYNGEE. This CDR3 contains 13 residues. The CDR3 bases are TGTGCCAGCAGCGTAGGCCCAGGTGAAAAACTGTTTTTT. It yields the protein CASSVGPGEKLFF. Full variable domain (missing parts from reference TRBV9 and TRBJ1-4): DSGVTQTPKHLITATGQRVTLRCSPRSGDLSVYWYQQSLDQGLQFLIQYYNGEERAKGNILERFSAQQFPDLHSELNLSSLELGDSALYFCASSVGPGEKLFFGSGTQLSVL.

This clonotype was detected many times. The chain recombines TRBV5-6 with TRBJ2-7; unclear D gene. Looked up from germline, CDR1 is SGHDT and CDR2 is YYEEEE. Trimming took off 4 bases at V and 6 bases at J, with 11 bases between the two ends. The CDR3 contains 12 residues. CDR3 bases: TGTGCCAGCAGCCTAACGGACGGCGAGCAGTACTTC. Translated, it gives CASSLTDGEQYF. The full variable domain, completed using reference TRBV5-6 and TRBJ2-7, is DAGVTQSPTHLIKTRGQQVTLRCSPKSGHDTVSWYQQALGQGPQFIFQYYEEEERQRGNFPDRFSGHQFPNYSSELNVNALLLGDSALYLCASSLTDGEQYFGPGTRLTVT.

This clonotype showed up many times. The rearrangement uses TRBV5-5 and TRBJ2-2; D may be TRBD1 (5 bases). V dropped 1 base and J dropped 3 bases, with 7 bases sitting between them. The CDR3 extends over 14 amino acids. Per the germline V gene, CDR1 is SGHKS and CDR2 is YYEKEE (reference sequence). The CDR3 is CASSLRGYTGELFF. For the CDR3, the DNA is TGTGCCAGCAGCTTGAGGGGTTACACCGGGGAGCTGTTTTTT.